This entry is about one T cell receptor beta chain. These data originate in a study of blood T cell repertoires in COVID-19. Study overall: Acute and convalescent COVID-19 specimens originated in the United States, Italy and Spain. Sample material is recorded as cDNA or gDNA derived from T cells, B-cell-depleted T cells, or PBMCs.

The CDR3 loop spans 15 amino acids. The germline V and J ends were trimmed by 0 bases and 3 bases, with 13 bases remaining between them. Per the germline V gene, CDR1 is SGDLS and CDR2 is YYNGEE. Original processing notes: Reference gene primer amplification gave estimated nucleated cell counts. The method was immunoSEQ multiplex PCR; TCRdb's version includes in-frame clones alone and lacks a portion of them. V and J calls and clone size follow that table, whereas D and trimming were derived from the DNA. Among 50,000 to 75,000 clones listed, around 80% were seen once. The receptor's source is a man aged 55 to 70 with acute or convalescent COVID-19. V is TRBV9 and J is TRBJ2-7, with a possible D match to TRBD2 (6 bases). The sequenced sample was peripheral blood. The CDR3 DNA reads TGTGCCAGCAGCGTAGAGGGGTGGGGAGGCTACGAGCAGTACTTC. Protein: CASSVEGWGGYEQYF.